A selection of T cell receptor beta chains follows, all from one sample in a study of blood T cell repertoires in COVID-19. The repertoire was sequenced with immunoSEQ multiplex PCR; TCRdb's copy has only in-frame clones and lacks some. Among more than 150,000 clones listed, around four fifths were seen once. Material: peripheral blood. All receptors come from a woman in her twenties or thirties with acute or convalescent COVID-19. CDR3s include the opening cysteine and the closing phenylalanine or tryptophan. A row's size may be missing; if present it is once, few, many or a size class.

v_call	j_call	clone_size	cdr3_aa
TRBV28	TRBJ1-2	-	CASSGMTRGNYGYTF
TRBV7-2	TRBJ1-1	-	CASSLNVKTAEAFF
TRBV11-2	TRBJ1-2	once	CASSPGTGYYGYTF
TRBV7-2	TRBJ2-5	-	CASRGNRGAMGETQYF
TRBV14	TRBJ2-7	-	CASSHLAGAYEQYF
TRBV7-2	TRBJ1-2	-	CASSLGRQGAMHGYTF
TRBV7-9	TRBJ1-5	few	CASSLRENQPQHF
TRBV4-1	TRBJ2-7	-	CASSQAGGSEQYF
TRBV15	TRBJ2-7	-	CATSSWGLAAYEQYF
TRBV14	TRBJ1-2	-	CASSQVAGNYGYTF
TRBV6-1	TRBJ1-2	once	CASMSSYGYTF
TRBV4-2	TRBJ1-5	-	CASSQVGTGSSVQPQHF
TRBV7-2	TRBJ2-5	few	CASNRDREETQYF
TRBV28	TRBJ2-1	once	CASSRVSSYNEQFF
TRBV3-1/TRBV3-2	TRBJ1-1	-	CASSQGGRSEAFF
TRBV15	TRBJ1-6	-	CATGRGLGSPLHF